This is a list of T cell receptor beta chains from one sample in a study of T cells in narcolepsy. TCRdb's copy holds only in-frame clones and misses some; the assay was immunoSEQ multiplex PCR. Of 20,000 to 30,000 clones detected, approximately 83% appear once; the ten largest clones hold roughly 0.65%. Sequencing input: CD45RA- memory CD4+ T cells from PBMCs. These receptors were taken from a human donor with narcolepsy. Each CDR3 is given with its conserved first and last residue. The D gene is left open where the match is weak. Only part of the rows carry a size: once, few, many, or a class if the clone is expanded.

J: TRBJ1-1; D: TRBD1; V: TRBV5-5; size: NA; DNA: TGTGCCAGCAGACCCGGGACAGGATCGAACACTGAAGCTTTCTTT; CDR3: CASRPGTGSNTEAFF
J: TRBJ2-3; D: TRBD1; V: TRBV15; size: NA; DNA: TGTGCCACCAGCAGAGGGTCCGTGACAGGGAGTTTTGATACGCAGTATTTT; CDR3: CATSRGSVTGSFDTQYF
J: TRBJ2-3; D: NA; V: TRBV7-9; size: NA; DNA: TGTGCCAGCAGCTTACAGACCACAGATACGCAGTATTTT; CDR3: CASSLQTTDTQYF
J: TRBJ2-3; D: TRBD1; V: TRBV5-5; size: few; DNA: TGTGCCAGCAGCGTGGGACAGGCCACAGATACGCAGTATTTT; CDR3: CASSVGQATDTQYF
J: TRBJ2-5; D: NA; V: TRBV27; size: NA; DNA: TGTGCCAGCAGTTTATACACCCCCCAAGAGACCCAGTACTTC; CDR3: CASSLYTPQETQYF
J: TRBJ2-2; D: NA; V: TRBV6-1; size: NA; DNA: TGTGCCAGCAGTTTCACCGGGACAATCACCGGGGAGCTGTTTTTT; CDR3: CASSFTGTITGELFF
J: TRBJ2-1; D: NA; V: TRBV6-1; size: NA; DNA: TGTGCCAGCAGTACCCCCCGGGCCACGTTCTTC; CDR3: CASSTPRATFF
J: TRBJ1-3; D: NA; V: TRBV15; size: NA; DNA: TGTGCCACCAGCAGAGATCGACAGCACCGTGGAAACACCATATATTTT; CDR3: CATSRDRQHRGNTIYF
J: TRBJ1-6; D: TRBD1; V: TRBV7-8; size: few; DNA: TGTGCCAGCAGCTTAGCTCCAACAGGGGGCAATTCACCCCTCCACTTT; CDR3: CASSLAPTGGNSPLHF
J: TRBJ2-3; D: TRBD2; V: TRBV7-2; size: once; DNA: TGTGCCAGCAGCCCAATCCTAGCGGGGGCTACAGATACGCAGTATTTT; CDR3: CASSPILAGATDTQYF
J: TRBJ2-7; D: NA; V: TRBV11-1; size: NA; DNA: TGTGCCAGCAGCTTACGTCGGCAGGGGATCGAGCAGTACTTC; CDR3: CASSLRRQGIEQYF
J: TRBJ1-2; D: NA; V: TRBV7-2; size: NA; DNA: TGTGCCAGCAGACAGACTGAATCCCGGGGCTACACCTTC; CDR3: CASRQTESRGYTF
J: TRBJ2-7; D: TRBD2; V: TRBV29-1; size: once; DNA: TGCAGCGTTGCCGGACTAGCGGGAGCCTACGAGCAGTACTTC; CDR3: CSVAGLAGAYEQYF
J: TRBJ2-7; D: NA; V: TRBV6-1; size: NA; DNA: TGTGCCAGCAGTCCCTTGGGCGGAGGGCAGTACTTC; CDR3: CASSPLGGGQYF
J: TRBJ2-5; D: TRBD1; V: TRBV27; size: NA; DNA: TGTGCCAGCAGTCCCTGGGACAGGGGGCTTCAAGAGACCCAGTACTTC; CDR3: CASSPWDRGLQETQYF
J: TRBJ2-3; D: TRBD2; V: TRBV6-4; size: once; DNA: TGTGCCAGCAGTGTGGATGGCGGGGGAGCAGGGAGCACAGATACGCAGTATTTT; CDR3: CASSVDGGGAGSTDTQYF
J: TRBJ2-1; D: NA; V: TRBV7-8; size: NA; DNA: TGTGCCAGCAGCTTCTCATCAAGCTCCTACAATGAGCAGTTCTTC; CDR3: CASSFSSSSYNEQFF
J: TRBJ1-1; D: NA; V: TRBV30; size: few; DNA: TGTGCCACACAGGGGAACACTGAAGCTTTCTTT; CDR3: CATQGNTEAFF
J: TRBJ1-2; D: NA; V: TRBV29-1; size: NA; DNA: TGCAGCGTTGCGAGGGGGTCCTATGGCTACACCTTC; CDR3: CSVARGSYGYTF
J: TRBJ2-3; D: NA; V: TRBV5-1; size: NA; DNA: TGCGCCAGCAGCTTGGGGGCCACCACAGATATGCAGTATTTT; CDR3: CASSLGATTDMQYF
J: TRBJ1-1; D: NA; V: TRBV28; size: NA; DNA: TGTGCCAGCACACGGGACAAGAAGGCTTTCTTT; CDR3: CASTRDKKAFF
J: TRBJ2-2; D: NA; V: TRBV7-9; size: NA; DNA: TGTGCCAGCCGAAGAGGGGGAGTAGGCACCGGGGAGCTGTTTTTT; CDR3: CASRRGGVGTGELFF
J: TRBJ1-5; D: TRBD1; V: TRBV30; size: NA; DNA: TGTGCCTGGACCCGGACAGGGAGGGATCAGCCCCAGCATTTT; CDR3: CAWTRTGRDQPQHF
J: TRBJ1-2; D: TRBD1; V: TRBV6-4; size: NA; DNA: TGTGCCAGCAGTGACTCGGACAGGGGGAACTATGGCTACACCTTC; CDR3: CASSDSDRGNYGYTF
J: TRBJ1-1; D: NA; V: TRBV6-6; size: few; DNA: TGTGCCAGCAGTTACCCCAAGGAGGAAGCTTTCTTT; CDR3: CASSYPKEEAFF
J: TRBJ1-2; D: NA; V: TRBV7-2; size: NA; DNA: TGTGCCAGCAGCTTAGTAGGCTCCGCGAGATATGGCTACACCTTC; CDR3: CASSLVGSARYGYTF
J: TRBJ2-7; D: NA; V: TRBV5-5; size: once; DNA: TGTGCCAGCAGCTTGGAAGGTAGCGGATATTACGAGCAGTACTTC; CDR3: CASSLEGSGYYEQYF
J: TRBJ1-4; D: TRBD1; V: TRBV10-2; size: NA; DNA: TGCGCCAGCAGCCTGGGACAGGGCCTTTCACTGTTTTTT; CDR3: CASSLGQGLSLFF